This T cell receptor (beta chain) was captured in a study of blood T cell repertoires in COVID-19. As for the study in general: The United States, Italy and Spain were the sources of the acute and convalescent COVID-19 samples.

Only in-frame clones appear in the TCRdb table, and some are missing; sequencing was by immunoSEQ multiplex PCR. The table records about 130,000 clones, about 81% of them present only once. CDR1 is LNHDA and CDR2 is SQIVND in the germline V gene (reference sequence). This CDR3 is 13 amino acids long. Between the trimmed V and J ends, which lost 4 bases and 5 bases, there was a span of 10 bases. The rearrangement joins TRBV19 to TRBJ2-3; possible D gene TRBD2, 5 bases. This TCR derives from a woman in her forties or fifties with acute or convalescent COVID-19. The sample taken for sequencing was peripheral blood. DNA for the CDR3: TGTGCCAGTAGTAAAACTAGTCTAGATACGCAGTATTTT. Protein product: CASSKTSLDTQYF.